The rows below give T cell receptor beta chains drawn from one sample of a study of cytomegalovirus exposure and HLA in healthy donors. Assay used: immunoSEQ multiplex PCR; TCRdb lists only in-frame clones, some missing. The sample shows roughly 130,000 clones, 55% to 75% of them seen only once. Sequencing input: PBMCs. These receptors all stem from a man under 40 in good health and CMV-seropositive. The CDR3 runs from the conserved cysteine through the conserved F or W. D genes are given only for firm matches.

V gene	D gene	CDR3 protein
TRBV5-1	TRBD1	CASSLGQGSNTEAFF
TRBV9	TRBD2	CASSLRAGEPGELFF
TRBV6-6	-	CASSSRRGSLEQYF
TRBV5-1	TRBD1	CASRLRGSEYNEQFF
TRBV10-3	TRBD1	CATLRNWDSEAFF
TRBV10-3	TRBD2	CAISGTSGINYEQYF
TRBV5-1	TRBD1	CASSGGTAIPNYGYTF
TRBV5-1	TRBD2	CAGSLVAGLAGEQYF
TRBV27	TRBD1	CASSLNRGTNTGELFF
TRBV11-2	TRBD2	CAVREGSLGEQYF
TRBV19	-	CATSPRVRYEQYF
TRBV19	TRBD2	CASSTSGKTQYF
TRBV4-2	-	CASSHLTAGEGGNEQFF
TRBV7-2	TRBD2	CASRTSGSKRDEQFF
TRBV5-1	-	CASSLVAVNTGELFF
TRBV12-5	TRBD2	CASAVAGEQQETQYF
TRBV18	-	CASSLHSKWSNYGYTF
TRBV27	TRBD1	CASSFPGGEQFF
TRBV6-4	TRBD2	CASSVGTSATEQFF
TRBV5-6	-	CASSAWEYGYTF
TRBV14	TRBD2	CASSYWASGIGEQFF
TRBV18	TRBD2	CASSHTSGRINEQFF
TRBV6-5	-	CASSLLGGNTIYF
TRBV7-7	TRBD1	CASSLGTVSYNEQFF
TRBV7-8	TRBD1	CASSFTGTGGPNEQYF
TRBV10-3	TRBD2	CAIRPGLASHEQYF
TRBV5-4	TRBD1	CASSFGGQGTNTEAFF
TRBV5-1	TRBD2	CASSATSGGDTQYF
TRBV2	-	CASSEQESYTEAFF
TRBV4-1	TRBD2	CASSQELSGSYEQYF
TRBV11-2	TRBD2	CASGTSGGYEQYF
TRBV5-1	TRBD1	CASSLGQGSTGELFF
TRBV5-1	-	CAVRDGGTEAFF
TRBV5-1	-	CASSRDSPRTDTQYF
TRBV4-3	-	CASSQDPGTDTQYF
TRBV13	TRBD2	CASSSGLAGGLFF
TRBV4-2	TRBD2	CASSQKASGSYEQYF
TRBV6-5	TRBD1	CASSLWDRNLEKLFF
TRBV23-1	-	CASSPGLRETQYF
TRBV7-6	-	CASSLGRADTQYF